This T cell receptor beta chain was captured in a study of blood T cells in healthy people across ages. Points from the study as a whole: Aged donors had fewer naive CD4+ cells and lower diversity than long-lived donors.

Remarks on this clonotype: Its antigen is undetermined.

Then a second PCR, running about 7 to 11 cycles, was carried out with a sample-barcoded 5' primer and a J-beta primer mix. Every cDNA molecule carried a tag from a template-switch adaptor bearing 12 random nucleotides. TCRdb itself ran the 5' RACE reads through MiXCR, one entry per CDR3 protein. The table has about 800,000 distinct CDR3 sequences, approximately 25% seen once. Germline assignment: CDR1 SGHAT and CDR2 FQNNGV. The CDR3 has 14 residues. The data were also submitted as part of a second study, on T cells of mothers and their children. This second study notes: Mothers gave over 9.5 million TCR beta CDR3 reads each, and children 3 million to 3.5 million each. No persistent microchimeric T cell clones were detected at about 100 clones per million clonotypes sensitivity.

Material for sequencing was blood. The V gene is TRBV11-2, the J gene TRBJ2-1, with D maybe TRBD1 (5 bases). The J call is doubtful: the DNA matches TRBJ2-7 better. The clonotype originates from a boy younger than 18 in good health. CDR3 protein: CASSPRQISYEQYF. In DNA, the CDR3 is TGTGCCAGCAGCCCCCGACAGATCTCCTACGAGCAGTACTTC.